The clone carrying this T cell receptor (beta chain) occurred a few times. The source of the sample is a study of T-cell reconstitution after alpha-beta-depleted transplantation in children. The ends were cut back, 10 bases at V and 0 bases at J, with 14 bases in the middle. The CDR3 has 15 amino acids. The germline CDR1 and CDR2 sequences are KGHDR and SFDVKD. TCRbeta library construction was performed incorporating unique molecular identifiers. TCRdb fed the PCR reads into MiXCR, producing one record per CDR3 protein. Of hundreds of thousands of distinct CDR3 sequences detected, 32% appear once; the ten largest clones hold under 3%.

The genes are TRBV24-1 and TRBJ2-2; D uncertain. This clonotype was obtained from a human donor who donated a stem cell graft to a child with aplastic anemia. The material sequenced was PBMCs from the stem cell graft donor, taken from the stem cell graft. CDR3 nucleotides: TGTGCCACTAAAGGAGACGCGACGAACACCGGGGAGCTGTTTTTT. Translation: CATKGDATNTGELFF.